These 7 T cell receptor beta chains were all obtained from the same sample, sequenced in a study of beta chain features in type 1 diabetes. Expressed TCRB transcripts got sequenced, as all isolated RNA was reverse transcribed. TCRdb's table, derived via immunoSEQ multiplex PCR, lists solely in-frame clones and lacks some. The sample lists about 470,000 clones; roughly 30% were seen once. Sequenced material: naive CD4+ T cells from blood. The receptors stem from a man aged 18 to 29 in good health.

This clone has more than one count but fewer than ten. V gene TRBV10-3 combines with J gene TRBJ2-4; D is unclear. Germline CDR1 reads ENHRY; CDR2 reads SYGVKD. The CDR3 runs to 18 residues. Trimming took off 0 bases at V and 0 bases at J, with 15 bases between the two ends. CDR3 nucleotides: TGTGCCATCAGTGAGTCGTCAGGTCCTACACTAGCCAAAAACATTCAGTACTTC. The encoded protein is CAISESSGPTLAKNIQYF.

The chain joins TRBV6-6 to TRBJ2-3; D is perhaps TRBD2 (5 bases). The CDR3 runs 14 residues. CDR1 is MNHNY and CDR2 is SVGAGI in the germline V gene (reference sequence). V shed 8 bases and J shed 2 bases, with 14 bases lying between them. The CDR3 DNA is TGTGCCAGCGGTGCGGGCCTCCTCACAGATACGCAGTATTTT. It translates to CASGAGLLTDTQYF.

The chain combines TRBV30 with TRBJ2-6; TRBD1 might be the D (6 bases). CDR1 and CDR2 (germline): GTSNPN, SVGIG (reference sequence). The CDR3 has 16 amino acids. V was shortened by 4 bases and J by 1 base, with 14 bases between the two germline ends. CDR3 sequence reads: CAWTQGLLSGANVLTF. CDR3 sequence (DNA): TGTGCCTGGACCCAGGGGCTTCTGTCTGGGGCCAACGTCCTGACTTTC.

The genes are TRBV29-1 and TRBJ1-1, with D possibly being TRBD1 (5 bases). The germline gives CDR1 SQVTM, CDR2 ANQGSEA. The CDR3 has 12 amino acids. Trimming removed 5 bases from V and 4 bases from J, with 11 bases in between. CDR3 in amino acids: CSVNQGGTEAFF. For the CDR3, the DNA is TGCAGCGTTAACCAGGGCGGCACTGAAGCTTTCTTT.

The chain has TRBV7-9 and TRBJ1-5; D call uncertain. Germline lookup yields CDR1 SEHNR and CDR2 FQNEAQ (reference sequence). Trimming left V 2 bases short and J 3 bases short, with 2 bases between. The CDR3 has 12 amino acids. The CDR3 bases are TGTGCCAGCAGCTTACCCAATCAGCCCCAGCATTTT. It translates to CASSLPNQPQHF.

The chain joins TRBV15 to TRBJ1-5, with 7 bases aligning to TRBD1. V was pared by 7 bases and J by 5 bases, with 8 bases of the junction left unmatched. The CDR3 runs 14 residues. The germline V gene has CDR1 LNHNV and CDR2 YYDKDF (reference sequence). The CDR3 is CATNTGEKDQPQHF. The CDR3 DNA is TGTGCCACCAACACAGGGGAGAAAGATCAGCCCCAGCATTTT.

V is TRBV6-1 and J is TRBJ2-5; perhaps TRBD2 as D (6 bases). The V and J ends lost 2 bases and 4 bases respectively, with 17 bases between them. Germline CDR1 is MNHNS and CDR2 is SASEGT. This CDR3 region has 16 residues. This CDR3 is CASSEPRGDSGETQYF. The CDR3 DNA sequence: TGTGCCAGCAGTGAACCCCGAGGGGACTCGGGAGAGACCCAGTACTTC.